This T cell receptor (beta chain) was identified in a study of cytomegalovirus exposure and HLA in healthy donors (dated by TCRdb to the late 2010s). Looking at the study overall: According to an earlier analysis of around 600 of the donors, 150 million to 200 million T cells yielded roughly 110 million unique TCR beta sequences and 250 to 350 Gb of sequence data. About 310 gigabases of sequencing data and tens of millions of unique TCR sequences were included in an early release covering around 600 HLA-typed donors. Among the roughly 400 genotyped donors, approximately 81% belonged to the genetic ancestry cluster associated with self-reported Caucasian donors. The aim of the study was to test whether cataloging public T cell receptors could identify signatures of past pathogen exposure. The study used immunosequencing to profile the T cell repertoires of more than 650 subjects and linked those repertoires to cytomegalovirus serostatus. In addition to the first cohort of several hundred subjects, a separate validation cohort of approximately 110 different subjects was used. To predict cytomegalovirus infection status, the study brought together high-throughput TCR immunosequencing, statistical association of individual TCRs with disease status, and machine learning. In a later analysis, previously published TCR beta repertoires from 500 to 750 donors were re-analyzed and high-resolution HLA genotyping was added so that TCR occurrence patterns could be studied. The later analysis used no new phenotypic data to find candidate immune exposures, relying instead on TCR beta sequences and their occurrence across donors. In an earlier analysis of over 550 of the donors, high-throughput TCR beta sequencing was used to judge whether each TCR beta V gene segment behaved as functional or pseudogenic. Alongside the repertoire data, information on donor age, sex, ethnicity and CMV serostatus was compiled. Genome-wide SNP genotypes for about 60% of the roughly 670 donors were used in a later genetic analysis, which treated that subset as a discovery cohort. Every discovery cohort repertoire had been produced on one sequencing platform. Both class I and class II loci were covered by HLA typing, at four-digit resolution. Typing coverage varied by locus: 629-630 donors for A, B, C, DRB1 and DQB1; roughly 500 for DQA1; over 600 for DPA1; about 450 for DPB1. Four or five DR-DQ haplotypes were handled as single units for association and clustering because linkage in the cohort was strong. Across approximately 420 genotyped donors of the cohort, an average of about 240,000 unique TCR beta nucleotide sequences per donor were sequenced, and around 20% of those sequences were non-productive. On the study overall, not on this receptor specifically: Across donors, most TCR sequences were observed very rarely, whereas some public TCRs were present in many individuals. A further reported finding was that TCR beta sequences accurately predicted the HLA-A and HLA-B alleles for most subjects in the first cohort. In a later analysis, several top co-occurrence clusters were reported to appear linked to parvovirus B19, influenza, CMV and Epstein-Barr virus. According to a later analysis, TCR association rates differed among HLA loci, with DRB1 alleles showing the most associated TCRs and HLA-C alleles showing the fewest. Only TCR beta chains were sequenced in this cohort, and the absence of alpha or paired-chain data limited detectable features. The 87-base-pair reads could not distinguish some IMGT-functional V segments, including TRBV6-2 and TRBV6-3, so those segments were excluded. Sequencing depth was assumed to be roughly uniform across donors in the presence/absence analyses, though that assumption may not hold. Strong co-occurrence of HLA alleles, especially DR and DQ, made assigning TCR associations to individual alleles difficult. Compared with equally common non-associated chains, HLA-associated TCR beta chains in a later analysis were more clonally expanded and had lower generation probabilities. The earlier analysis of approximately 540 of the donors excluded 15 to 20 rarely observed V segments, including chromosome 9 orphons, because counts were too low. A later genetic analysis associated a missense DCLRE1C variant with V-gene and J-gene trimming of TCR beta chains, and an independent cohort replicated the association. Three of the identified cytomegalovirus-associated TCR beta chains were confirmed in vitro to be specific for cytomegalovirus antigens. It was suggested by the authors that the approach could potentially be generalized to other disease states and immunological phenotypes. In both the original and validation cohorts, the classifier was reported to diagnose cytomegalovirus status with high specificity and sensitivity. Immune exposure information for the cohort was limited to CMV serostatus. A total of some 180 TCR beta chains were listed by the study as associated with cytomegalovirus. Correlated functional status among segregating V segments might reflect linkage disequilibrium, but an unknown experimental factor could not be ruled out. Because HLA typing was unavailable for some donors at each locus, only the typed subset was used in association tests. At a false discovery rate of 0.05, a later analysis linked roughly 17,000 TCR beta sequences to specific HLA alleles. A group of highly shared sequence variants was considered likely to be a technical artifact of the sequencing pipeline. In an earlier analysis of about 600 of the donors, most TCR beta V segments appeared in productive rearrangements about 87% or about 30% of the time, broadly matching IMGT annotations. A later analysis found that most CMV-associated TCR beta chains appeared HLA-restricted, with HLA associations seemingly driven largely by CMV exposure. In a later genetic analysis, fewer N-insertions in productive TCRs were reported among donors in an Asian-associated ancestry cluster than the approximately 670-donor mean.

As concerns this clone: Its specific antigen is unknown. Base quality data are lacking; no much larger clone is found one base away.

From V the trimming removes 2 bases and from J it removes 2 bases, while the gene matches leave 10 bases of the junction unaccounted for. The CDR3 starts with the cysteine, ends with the phenylalanine, and has 17 residues. CDR3 DNA only is kept here, 51 bases in frame from base 1. Taken from the germline V gene, the CDR1 and CDR2 loops are MNHNS and SASEGT. The cohort comprised fewer than 700 healthy bone marrow donors. All cohort members were sampled while nominally healthy, although unrecorded immune exposures were likely present. The donor was CMV seropositive and belonged to the group of 250 to 300 seropositive cohort members. A peripheral blood sample was provided by each donor, and peripheral blood mononuclear cells were used for TCR beta sequencing. The Qiagen DNeasy Blood Extraction Kit was used to extract genomic DNA from the blood cell samples. The library was produced with the immunoSEQ multiplex PCR assay. The multiplex PCR relied on a mix of 60 forward primers for TCR Vbeta segments and 13 reverse primers for TCR Jbeta segments. The CDR3 region of rearranged TCR beta genes was amplified from genomic DNA by a multiplex PCR assay. The amplified TCR beta libraries were sequenced on the Illumina HiSeq System as 87-base-pair reads. For the original study's pipeline: Across the 600 to 700 repertoires, a later analysis counted tens of millions of unique TCR beta chains, roughly 11 million of which were shared by at least two donors. Raw reads were error-corrected and collapsed into unique sequences with a nearest-neighbor algorithm that merged closely related sequences to remove PCR and sequencing errors. CDR3 sequences were aligned to IMGT reference sequences to assign V, D and J gene segments. For a sequence to be retained, at least a six-nucleotide match to both a V gene segment and a J gene segment was required. Rearrangements were classified as productive when the CDR3 lacked stop codons and remained in frame with V and J, and all other rearrangements were classified as non-productive. CDR3 was defined by IMGT convention, running from the second conserved V-encoded cysteine to the conserved J-encoded phenylalanine. The earlier analysis of about 610 of the donors excluded sequences that lacked an unambiguous match to a single V gene segment. In an earlier analysis of some 590 of the donors, a V segment was called functional when productive rearrangements were above 56.7%, and segregating when the standard deviation between donors exceeded 5%. A statistical classification framework was developed to diagnose cytomegalovirus status using the catalog of TCR beta chain sequences. V and J gene assignment, in a later analysis, came from comparing TCR nucleotide sequences with IMGT/GENE-DB human TR gene sequences. A later analysis assigned CDR3 sequences and most-parsimonious VDJ recombination scenarios with the TCRdist pipeline. In a later analysis, each TCR beta chain was defined by its CDR3 amino acid sequence together with its V-gene family, and reads without a unique V-gene family were excluded. To address suspected cross-contamination and a sequencing artifact, a later analysis removed under 600 highly shared, low-generation-probability nucleotide sequences. A later analysis calculated a clonal expansion index for each public chain from normalized within-repertoire ranks of inferred template counts. In a later analysis, generation probabilities were computed using a VDJ recombination model fitted to out-of-frame rearrangements, and the results were checked against IGoR. In a later analysis, TCR-TCR, TCR-HLA and TCR-CMV co-occurrence was scored with hypergeometric tests, and a repertoire-size bias correction was applied to TCR pairs. A later analysis estimated false discovery rates by permuting HLA or CMV assignments 20 times. A later analysis grouped co-occurring TCRs with DBSCAN, adding TCRdist sequence similarity when clustering within HLA-allele-positive subsets. Repertoires with fewer than 30,000 or more than 120,000 public chains were left out of co-occurrence clustering, as were about 5 repertoires with anomalous nucleotide sharing. TCRdb obtained this table from immuneACCESS and retained in-frame rearrangements with V and J assigned. These tables miss some clones; where compared with another copy, unresolved V genes account for less than half of the shortfall, and the remainder is unexplained. V and J calls and clone size are as listed in that table; D and trimming were resolved from the DNA. Here the sample has around 100,000 clones; around four fifths occur a single time. Roughly 4.3% of the sample rests with the top ten.

This clonotype was sampled from a woman aged 40 to 50 in good health and CMV-seropositive. The sequenced sample consisted of PBMCs. The chain is assembled from TRBV6-1 and TRBJ2-7, with TRBD1 identical over 9 junction bases. The bases read TGTGCCAGCAGTGAATATTATGATCGGACAGGGGCCTACGAGCAGTACTTC. This yields the protein CASSEYYDRTGAYEQYF.